Listed here are 17 T cell receptor beta chains from one sample, sequenced in a study of blood T cell repertoires in COVID-19. Sequenced by immunoSEQ multiplex PCR; TCRdb stores in-frame clones only, minus some. The sample yields hundreds of thousands of clones, around 87% seen once. Material: PBMCs or T cells enriched from blood (not recorded which). The receptor set was obtained from a woman in her late teens or twenties with acute COVID-19.

The V and J genes are TRBV4-1 and TRBJ2-7; TRBD1 matches 9 bases. Germline trimming cut 2 bases from V and 3 bases from J; bases unmatched to any gene: 8. The CDR3 is made up of 16 amino acids. CDR1 is MGHRA and CDR2 is YSYEKL in the germline V gene. CDR3 coding DNA: TGCGCCAGCAGCCAATCTTCCGGGACAGGGCGCTACGAGCAGTACTTC. Protein: CASSQSSGTGRYEQYF.

The chain uses TRBV2 and TRBJ2-3; 12 bases agree with TRBD1. CDR1 and CDR2 from the germline V gene are SNHLY and FYNNEI. After removal of 4 bases from V and 5 bases from J, the junction contained 4 bases not matched to a gene. This CDR3 region has 15 residues. The DNA of the CDR3 is TGTGCCAGCAGTGCGGGGACAGGGGGCAAAGATACGCAGTATTTT. Protein: CASSAGTGGKDTQYF.

This rearrangement joins TRBV27 to TRBJ2-1, with a weak D call TRBD2 (6 bases). Germline-derived CDR1 and CDR2 are MNHEY and SMNVEV (reference sequence). V lost 1 base to trimming and J lost 9 bases, with 16 bases between them. The CDR3 length is 15 residues. The DNA for the CDR3 is TGTGCCAGCAGTTTATTGTTTGGGGCGGGGTCTGAGCAGTTCTTC. It translates to CASSLLFGAGSEQFF.

The genes are TRBV19 and TRBJ2-1, with TRBD1 as a possible D gene (5 bases). Germline loops: CDR1 LNHDA, CDR2 SQIVND (reference sequence). V gave up 2 bases and J gave up 5 bases, with 7 bases separating them. The length of the CDR3 is 13 residues. CDR3 sequence reads: CASSINRNNEQFF. CDR3 in DNA: TGTGCCAGTAGTATAAACAGGAACAATGAGCAGTTCTTC.

V gene TRBV24-1 combines with J gene TRBJ2-3; 7 bases align to TRBD2. The CDR3 has 14 amino acids. V shed 5 bases and J 1 base; nucleotides not matched to a gene: 2. Per germline, CDR1 KGHDR and CDR2 SFDVKD. CDR3 coding DNA: TGTGCCACCAGTGCCACTAGCGGCACAGATACGCAGTATTTT. The encoded protein is CATSATSGTDTQYF.

The rearrangement uses TRBV18 and TRBJ1-6; D call uncertain. CDR3 length: 15 amino acids. V lost 4 bases and J 0 bases, leaving 7 bases between the germline ends. Germline V gives CDR1 KGHSH, CDR2 LQKENI. CDR3 loop: CASSRGSSYNSPLHF. CDR3 nucleotide sequence: TGTGCCAGCTCACGAGGGAGCTCCTATAATTCACCCCTCCACTTT.

The chain has TRBV6-5 and TRBJ1-1; 10 bases align to TRBD1. V lost 5 bases and J lost 5; bases outside the gene matches: 5. Germline loops: CDR1 MNHEY, CDR2 SVGAGI. There are 14 residues in the CDR3. As DNA, the CDR3 is TGTGCCAGCAGTCTCCGGACAGGGGGGACTGAAGCTTTCTTT. The encoded protein is CASSLRTGGTEAFF.

The J gene is TRBJ2-3, the V gene TRBV5-6; D is possibly TRBD1 (5 bases). The CDR3 loop spans 14 amino acids. In germline, CDR1 is SGHDT, CDR2 YYEEEE. The V end lost 3 bases, the J end lost 3 bases, and 11 bases lay between the germline ends. CDR3 in amino acids: CASSSIQGTDTQYF. The CDR3 nucleotides read TGTGCCAGCAGCTCTATCCAGGGTACAGATACGCAGTATTTT. The complete variable domain, with remaining parts taken from reference TRBV5-6 and TRBJ2-3, reads DAGVTQSPTHLIKTRGQQVTLRCSPKSGHDTVSWYQQALGQGPQFIFQYYEEEERQRGNFPDRFSGHQFPNYSSELNVNALLLGDSALYLCASSSIQGTDTQYFGPGTRLTVL.

This clone was seen only once. This chain connects TRBV5-4 to TRBJ2-2; 9 bases are shared with TRBD1. V shed 0 bases, J shed 3 bases, and the junction held 6 bases outside the gene matches. Per the germline V gene, CDR1 is SGHNT and CDR2 is YYREEE (reference sequence). This CDR3 spans 17 amino acids. In nucleotides, the CDR3 is TGTGCCAGCAGCTTGGAGGCCGGGACAGGGTACACCGGGGAGCTGTTTTTT. Amino acid sequence: CASSLEAGTGYTGELFF.

This chain joins TRBV7-9 and TRBJ2-3; TRBD2 matches 10 bases. The ends lost 1 base at V and 4 bases at J; junction bases unmatched: 5. The germline gives CDR1 SEHNR, CDR2 FQNEAQ (reference sequence). The CDR3 consists of 16 residues. CDR3 sequence (DNA): TGTGCCAGCAGCTTAGAGCAAGCGGGAGGGGCAGATACGCAGTATTTT. Amino acid sequence: CASSLEQAGGADTQYF.

The DNA of the CDR3 is TGTGCCAGCAAACGGGGCAATCAGCCCCAGCATTTT. This translates into CASKRGNQPQHF. The chain links TRBV12-3 or TRBV12-4 to TRBJ1-5; D is unclear. The CDR3 length is 12 residues. V shed 7 bases and J shed 2 bases, with 6 bases lying between them.

The chain couples TRBV4-2 to TRBJ2-3; possibly TRBD2 for D (6 bases). Trimming removed 0 bases from V and 7 bases from J, with 11 bases in between. CDR1 is LGHNA and CDR2 is YNFKEQ in the germline V gene. The CDR3 covers 14 residues. CDR3 coding DNA: TGTGCCAGCAGCCAAGAGTCTAGCGCTTATACGCAGTATTTT. It encodes CASSQESSAYTQYF.

This clone occurred once. This rearrangement joins TRBV7-8 to TRBJ2-7; 10 positions match TRBD2. Looked up from germline, CDR1 is SGHVS and CDR2 is FQNEAQ. V shed 8 bases, J shed 3 bases, and the junction held 16 bases outside the gene matches. The CDR3 loop spans 17 amino acids. The CDR3 region has the DNA TGTGCCAGCCTAGGTGACCCGTCGGGACTAGCGAGCTACGAGCAGTACTTC. It specifies CASLGDPSGLASYEQYF.

This clone was picked up a small number of times. This sequence joins TRBV7-8 and TRBJ2-5, with 12 bases that match TRBD2. The CDR3 spans 17 residues. Germline V lookup: CDR1 SGHVS, CDR2 FQNEAQ. Trimming took 8 bases from V and 3 from J; bases not matched to a gene: 13. CDR3 protein: CASGIKTSGRLKETQYF. The CDR3 region has the DNA TGTGCCAGCGGCATAAAAACTAGCGGGAGGTTAAAAGAGACCCAGTACTTC.

This clone occurred once. V gene TRBV18 combines with J gene TRBJ1-1, with 10 bases lining up with TRBD1. Germline lookup yields CDR1 KGHSH and CDR2 LQKENI. The CDR3 sequence is 16 residues long. After removal of 1 base from V and 4 bases from J, the junction contained 6 bases not matched to a gene. CDR3 sequence: CASSPRTGGMGTEAFF. The CDR3 bases are TGTGCCAGCTCACCACGGACAGGGGGTATGGGCACTGAAGCTTTCTTT. The whole variable domain, filled in from reference TRBV18 and TRBJ1-1, reads NAGVMQNPRHLVRRRGQEARLRCSPMKGHSHVYWYRQLPEEGLKFMVYLQKENIIDESGMPKERFSAEFPKEGPSILRIQQVVRGDSAAYFCASSPRTGGMGTEAFFGQGTRLTVV.

J is TRBJ1-6 and V is TRBV27; D uncertain. V lost 3 bases to trimming and J lost 6 bases, with 9 bases between them. This CDR3 has 14 amino acids. From germline, CDR1 is MNHEY and CDR2 SMNVEV (reference sequence). The CDR3 sequence: CASSLTGLNSPLHF. DNA of the CDR3: TGTGCCAGCAGTTTGACGGGTCTTAATTCACCCCTCCACTTT.

The chain has TRBV18 and TRBJ2-2; 12 bases align to TRBD2. V was pared by 0 bases and J by 4 bases, with 3 bases of the junction left unmatched. Germline V gives CDR1 KGHSH, CDR2 LQKENI. This CDR3 has 17 residues. The DNA of the CDR3 is TGTGCCAGCTCACCACCGGGACTAGCGGGTGGCACCGGGGAGCTGTTTTTT. Protein product: CASSPPGLAGGTGELFF. Full variable domain (rest looked up from reference TRBV18 and TRBJ2-2): NAGVMQNPRHLVRRRGQEARLRCSPMKGHSHVYWYRQLPEEGLKFMVYLQKENIIDESGMPKERFSAEFPKEGPSILRIQQVVRGDSAAYFCASSPPGLAGGTGELFFGEGSRLTVL.